What follows describes a single T cell receptor beta chain. These data originate in a study of technical replicates of blood from a few donors. CDR1 is SNHLY, CDR2 FYNNEI, per germline. This CDR3 spans 17 amino acids. Unmatched junction bases numbered 10, after V lost 10 bases and J lost 1 base. TCRdb keeps only in-frame clones here, not all; method: immunoSEQ multiplex PCR. The profile shows 70,000 to 80,000 clones, around 93% of them singletons. The chain uses TRBV2 and TRBJ2-1; 13 bases are shared with TRBD2. Sequencing input: T cells isolated from PBMCs. The receptor's source is a human donor in good health. CDR3 nucleotide sequence: TGTGCCACCAGCCGAGGGACTAGCGGGAAGTCCTACAATGAGCAGTTCTTC. It codes for CATSRGTSGKSYNEQFF.